This T cell receptor (beta chain) was identified in a study of T cells in Graves' hyperthyroidism and ophthalmopathy. RNA transcripts yielded amplified TCR beta CDR3 regions. The HTBI primer set drove a first-round RT-PCR of the TCR CDR3. Each CDR3 protein gets one entry after TCRdb re-called the multiplex PCR reads with MiXCR. The sample yields roughly 530,000 distinct CDR3 sequences, about 15% seen once. This CDR3 region has 16 residues. V shed 0 bases, J shed 5 bases, and the junction held 7 bases outside the gene matches. Germline CDR1 SGDLS, CDR2 YYNGEE. This clonotype was detected many times. The chain employs TRBV9 and TRBJ2-2; 7 bases are shared with TRBD2. The sequenced material came from blood. The TCR originated in a woman under 30 with Graves' ophthalmopathy. The CDR3: CASSVASSGLTGELFF. For the CDR3, the DNA is TGTGCCAGCAGCGTAGCGTCTAGCGGACTGACCGGGGAGCTGTTTTTT.